The 7 T cell receptor beta chains in this list originate from one sample, sequenced in a study of shared clonotypes between healthy human individuals. Data came from immunoSEQ multiplex PCR; TCRdb stores just in-frame clones and leaves some out. The table has about 2.4 million clones, 80% to 95% seen once; the top ten hold approximately 0.37%. Sequencing used naive CD4+ T cells from PBMCs. Regarding subset: CD45RA+ positively selected. These receptors were obtained from a man between 18 and 35 years old in good health. Some clones in this sample may be carry-over from other donors' samples.

The chain is built from TRBV2 and TRBJ2-7; TRBD1 matches at 8 bases. CDR3 size: 14 residues. V was pared by 5 bases and J by 9 bases, with 12 bases of the junction left unmatched. In germline, CDR1 is SNHLY, CDR2 FYNNEI. CDR3 nucleotides: TGTGCCAGCAGTCCCGGACAGGGCTATCAAGGGCAGTACTTC. Translated, it gives CASSPGQGYQGQYF.

The chain joins TRBV7-2 to TRBJ1-5; D might be TRBD1 (5 bases). The germline V and J ends were trimmed by 6 bases and 5 bases, with 17 bases remaining between them. Germline-derived CDR1 and CDR2 are SGHTA and FQGNSA. The CDR3 sequence is 15 residues long. The CDR3 is CASSSDLGRDQPQHF. The CDR3 nucleotides read TGTGCCAGCAGTTCCGACCTGGGGCGAGATCAGCCCCAGCATTTT.

This clone occurred once. CDR3 nucleotides: TGTGCCAGCAGCTTAACTAGGGGGGGGACACACACAGATACGCAGTATTTT. Its protein product is CASSLTRGGTHTDTQYF. The chain has TRBV7-9 and TRBJ2-3; D might be TRBD2 (7 bases). CDR3 length: 17 amino acids. Trimming removed 2 bases at V and 2 bases at J, with 17 bases between. The germline gives CDR1 SEHNR, CDR2 FQNEAQ (reference sequence). Drawing the rest from reference TRBV7-9 and TRBJ2-3, the complete variable domain is DTGVSQNPRHKITKRGQNVTFRCDPISEHNRLYWYRQTLGQGPEFLTYFQNEAQLEKSRLLSDRFSAERPKGSFSTLEIQRTEQGDSAMYLCASSLTRGGTHTDTQYFGPGTRLTVL.

This clone has a single count. V usage is TRBV10-3 and J usage is TRBJ2-7; D unresolved. V lost 4 bases and J 3 bases, leaving 19 bases between the germline ends. Looked up from germline, CDR1 is ENHRY and CDR2 is SYGVKD. The CDR3 totals 16 residues. For the CDR3, the DNA is TGTGCCATCAGTGGGGTGGCCGGACCCCACTACTACGAGCAGTACTTC. Translated, it gives CAISGVAGPHYYEQYF.

About this clone itself: This sample also contains other DNA sequences that code for the same CDR3. The chain couples TRBV28 to TRBJ1-2; no clear D gene. The CDR3 spans 14 residues. The germline V gene has CDR1 MDHEN and CDR2 SYDVKM. The ends were cut back, 3 bases at V and 0 bases at J, with 8 bases in the middle. CDR3 residues: CASSFSGPNYGYTF. The CDR3, as DNA: TGTGCCAGCAGTTTTTCTGGACCTAACTATGGCTACACCTTC.

V gene TRBV5-1 combines with J gene TRBJ1-2, with 9 bases fitting TRBD1. The CDR3 length is 16 residues. Germline lookup yields CDR1 SGHRS and CDR2 YFSETQ. The V segment lost 4 bases and the J segment 2 bases; nucleotides outside the gene matches: 9. CDR3 in amino acids: CASSVQDRGTNYGYTF. CDR3 DNA sequence: TGCGCCAGCAGCGTCCAGGACAGGGGCACCAACTATGGCTACACCTTC.

This clone was observed a single time. The chain is built from TRBV5-1 and TRBJ2-2; D gene ambiguous. The V and J ends lost 4 bases and 4 bases respectively, with 14 bases between them. Germline CDR1 SGHRS, CDR2 YFSETQ. The CDR3 extends over 15 amino acids. In DNA, the CDR3 is TGCGCCAGCAGCCCCCTAGATTTATCCACCGGGGAGCTGTTTTTT. Residues: CASSPLDLSTGELFF.